The entry below describes one T cell receptor (beta chain). Its antigen is unknown. Reverse transcription of 0.5 to 1 ug RNA used random hexamers. The amplification used immunoSEQ multiplex PCR on TCR beta CDR3; it spanned 54 Vbeta and 13 Jbeta. TCRdb used MiXCR to reprocess the immunoSEQ multiplex PCR reads, holding one entry per CDR3 protein. The sample has fewer than 80,000 distinct CDR3 sequences, over 90% seen once. This sample is part of a study of CD8 T cells in Susac syndrome. General study points: The authors acknowledged that their TCR sequencing and HLA analysis involved a relatively small number of individuals.

The sequenced sample consisted of CD8+ T cells from PBMCs. The source of this sequence is a human donor in good health.

The CDR3 loop reads CASSVNSRDNYLNTEAFF. The CDR3 bases are TGCGCCAGCAGCGTGAATTCCCGGGACAACTACTTGAACACTGAAGCTTTCTTT. The chain combines TRBV5-1 with TRBJ1-1; D possibly corresponds to TRBD1 (6 bases). The CDR3 is 18 amino acids. Germline CDR1 reads SGHRS; CDR2 reads YFSETQ. V gave up 4 bases and J gave up 0 bases, with 22 bases separating them.